Listed below are T cell receptor beta chains from one sample, sequenced in a study of early T cells in non-severe SARS-CoV-2 infection. TCRdb itself ran the 5' RACE reads through MiXCR, one entry per CDR3 protein. The sample carries about 33,000 distinct CDR3 sequences, approximately 5% recorded once. The material sequenced was whole blood. The receptors were sampled from an adult who was a healthcare worker with PCR-confirmed SARS-CoV-2 infection or an uninfected control (not recorded which). The CDR3 runs from the conserved cysteine through the conserved F or W. Fields, in order: J gene, clone size, V gene, D gene, CDR3 protein, CDR3 DNA. D genes are given only for firm matches. Only part of the rows carry a size: once, few, many, or a class if the clone is expanded.

>TRBJ2-1|many|TRBV4-3|-
CASSQEMVGTRGVQEQFF
TGCGCCAGCAGCCAAGAAATGGTCGGGACCCGAGGAGTTCAGGAGCAGTTCTTC
>TRBJ2-7|many|TRBV18|TRBD2
CASSPRTSGLDYEQYF
TGTGCCAGCTCTCCCCGGACTAGCGGTTTGGACTACGAGCAGTACTTC
>TRBJ2-7|-|TRBV2|-
CASSEDYLEQYF
TGTGCCAGCAGTGAGGACTACCTAGAGCAGTACTTC
>TRBJ1-3|medium-sized|TRBV7-9|-
CASTRSDSGNTIYF
TGTGCCAGCACCCGATCCGACTCTGGAAACACCATATATTTT
>TRBJ1-4|few|TRBV18|-
CASSPIWTFNEKLFF
TGTGCCAGCTCACCCATTTGGACATTTAATGAAAAACTGTTTTTT
>TRBJ2-1|few|TRBV29-1|TRBD2
CSVEGTSGRKEQFF
TGCAGCGTTGAGGGGACTAGCGGGAGGAAAGAGCAGTTCTTC
>TRBJ2-1|few|TRBV29-1|TRBD2
CSVDKTSGRNEQFF
TGCAGCGTTGATAAGACTAGCGGGAGGAATGAGCAGTTCTTC
>TRBJ2-5|few|TRBV11-2|TRBD2
CASSLGYRLAGRGETQYF
TGTGCCAGCAGCTTAGGTTATCGGCTAGCGGGCCGCGGGGAGACCCAGTACTTC
>TRBJ1-1|-|TRBV9|TRBD1
CASSGSTGPEAFF
TGTGCCAGCAGCGGATCGACAGGGCCTGAAGCTTTCTTT
>TRBJ2-7|many|TRBV15|-
CATSIGEPYEQYF
TGTGCCACCAGCATCGGGGAACCCTACGAGCAGTACTTC
>TRBJ1-2|many|TRBV2|TRBD1
CASSWTGGVDYGYTF
TGTGCCAGCAGCTGGACAGGGGGCGTTGACTATGGCTACACCTTC
>TRBJ2-2|medium-sized|TRBV11-3|-
CASRQSRGGNTGELFF
TGTGCCAGCAGGCAAAGTCGGGGCGGCAACACCGGGGAGCTGTTTTTT
>TRBJ2-1|many|TRBV20-1|-
CSAREGGRVEQFF
TGCAGTGCTAGAGAGGGGGGCCGAGTTGAGCAGTTCTTC
>TRBJ2-1|many|TRBV6-6|TRBD1
CASRPGQSYNEQFF
TGTGCCAGCAGGCCGGGACAGTCCTACAATGAGCAGTTCTTC
>TRBJ2-7|-|TRBV9|TRBD2
CASSVGLAGGTYEQYF
TGTGCCAGCAGCGTAGGTCTCGCGGGAGGGACCTACGAGCAGTACTTC
>TRBJ1-1|many|TRBV9|-
CASSVAPDYLNTEAFF
TGTGCCAGCAGCGTCGCCCCAGATTACTTGAACACTGAAGCTTTCTTT
>TRBJ2-2|many|TRBV7-8|-
CATASIRSNTGELFF
TGTGCCACGGCCTCAATCAGGAGTAACACCGGGGAGCTGTTTTTT
>TRBJ2-1|many|TRBV20-1|-
CSALRDRDEQFF
TGCAGTGCTCTTAGGGACCGCGATGAGCAGTTCTTC
>TRBJ1-6|many|TRBV10-1|-
CASSESESLDSPLHF
TGCGCCAGCAGTGAGTCGGAGTCCTTGGATTCACCCCTCCACTTT
>TRBJ2-1|-|TRBV5-6|TRBD2
CASSLLADNEQFF
TGTGCCAGCAGCTTGCTAGCGGACAATGAGCAGTTCTTC
>TRBJ2-1|few|TRBV6-5|-
CASSRGPYNEQFF
TGTGCCAGCAGTCGGGGACCTTACAATGAGCAGTTCTTC
>TRBJ1-1|many|TRBV5-6|-
CASTSWAGRNTEAFF
TGTGCCAGCACCAGTTGGGCAGGCCGAAACACTGAAGCTTTCTTT
>TRBJ2-1|-|TRBV20-1|TRBD2
CSASQTSAYNEQFF
TGCAGTGCTAGCCAAACTAGCGCCTACAATGAGCAGTTCTTC
>TRBJ2-1|many|TRBV11-2|TRBD1
CASRAPGQGSYNEQFF
TGTGCCAGCAGGGCTCCGGGACAGGGATCTTACAATGAGCAGTTCTTC
>TRBJ2-2|many|TRBV28|-
CASSPPRAGELFF
TGTGCCAGCAGTCCTCCCAGGGCAGGGGAGCTGTTTTTT